This T cell receptor (beta chain) is drawn from a study of blood T cell repertoires in COVID-19. Sequencing used immunoSEQ multiplex PCR; TCRdb keeps in-frame clones, though not all of them. The repertoire holds approximately 100,000 clones, with 75% to 85% as singletons. V shed 6 bases and J 5 bases; nucleotides not matched to a gene: 9. The CDR3 contains 14 residues. CDR1 and CDR2 from the germline V gene are MNHEY and SMNVEV (reference sequence). This TCR was sampled from a human donor in a cohort sampled during active COVID-19. Sequencing used peripheral blood. The genes are TRBV27 and TRBJ1-1; 7 bases fit TRBD1. The CDR3 bases are TGTGCCAGCAGCTTACAGGGGAGGGGTACTGAAGCTTTCTTT. Its protein product is CASSLQGRGTEAFF.